One and the same sample provided the 5 T cell receptor beta chains below, sequenced in a study of T cells in localized non-small cell lung cancer. TCRdb's table, derived via immunoSEQ multiplex PCR, lists solely in-frame clones and lacks some. The profile shows about 19,000 clones, about 89% of them singletons. Specimen: peripheral blood, collected before any cancer treatment. Receptors originate from a male donor at least 60 years old with stage I squamous cell lung carcinoma.

The chain recombines TRBV4-1 with TRBJ2-1, with TRBD2 matching over 9 bases. This CDR3 comprises 16 residues. Germline V lookup: CDR1 MGHRA, CDR2 YSYEKL. V shed 0 bases, J shed 4 bases, and the junction held 4 bases outside the gene matches. As DNA, the CDR3 is TGCGCCAGCAGCCAAGAGAGAACTAGCGGGTACAATGAGCAGTTCTTC. Its protein is CASSQERTSGYNEQFF.

V usage is TRBV5-1 and J usage is TRBJ2-5; D may be TRBD2 (5 bases). CDR1 is SGHRS and CDR2 is YFSETQ in the germline V gene. V shed 4 bases and J shed 4 bases, with 11 bases lying between them. The CDR3 is 13 amino acids. The CDR3 loop is CASSPEVSETQYF. CDR3 nucleotides: TGCGCCAGCAGCCCGGAGGTTTCAGAGACCCAGTACTTC. Looking up the rest from reference TRBV5-1 and TRBJ2-5 gives the full variable domain: KAGVTQTPRYLIKTRGQQVTLSCSPISGHRSVSWYQQTPGQGLQFLFEYFSETQRNKGNFPGRFSGRQFSNSRSEMNVSTLELGDSALYLCASSPEVSETQYFGPGTRLLVL.

The CDR3 loop is CASSSRRDWTGGNQPQHF. In DNA form, the CDR3 reads TGTGCCAGCAGCTCCCGACGTGATTGGACAGGGGGAAATCAGCCCCAGCATTTT. The chain links TRBV27 to TRBJ1-5, with 10 bases identical to TRBD1. In germline, CDR1 is MNHEY, CDR2 SMNVEV (reference sequence). The V and J ends lost 6 bases and 4 bases, in that order; junction bases with no gene match: 15. The CDR3 length is 18 residues.

The chain combines TRBV12-5 with TRBJ1-5, with D unclear. This CDR3 contains 13 residues. Trimming removed 3 bases from V and 4 bases from J, with 7 bases in between. The germline V gene encodes CDR1 LGHNT and CDR2 FRNRAP. The CDR3 DNA is TGTGCTAGTGGTTTCCGCTGGAATCAGCCCCAGCATTTT. The encoded protein is CASGFRWNQPQHF.

The J gene is TRBJ2-5, the V gene TRBV2; unclear D gene. Trimming shortened V by 2 bases and J by 0 bases, and 10 bases separated the two germline ends. Germline lookup yields CDR1 SNHLY and CDR2 FYNNEI. CDR3 length equals 15 residues. The CDR3 DNA reads as TGTGCCAGCAGTGAATGGGCGTTGTACCAAGAGACCCAGTACTTC. Protein product: CASSEWALYQETQYF.